The present entry profiles one TCR beta chain with its context. This entry belongs to a study of T cell responses to AZD1222 COVID-19 vaccine. The germline V and J ends were trimmed by 2 bases and 0 bases, with 11 bases remaining between them. CDR3 size: 14 residues. Germline CDR1 reads GTSNPN; CDR2 reads SVGIG (reference sequence). Assay: immunoSEQ multiplex PCR; the TCRdb copy retains only in-frame clones and omits some. This sample has some 39,000 clones, with about 90% found just once. Combined were second doses at about 4 or about 12 weeks. Here the sequenced sample was peripheral blood, taken 28 days after the second AZD1222 dose. This TCR came from an adult who received the AZD1222 COVID-19 vaccine. The gene calls are TRBV30 and TRBJ2-7, with D perhaps matching TRBD1 or TRBD2 (5 bases each). CDR3 protein: CAWSPGAPSYEQYF. The CDR3 DNA is TGTGCCTGGAGTCCCGGGGCCCCCTCCTACGAGCAGTACTTC.